This entry concerns a single T cell receptor beta chain. Antigen unknown. The PCR ran on 60 Vbeta and 13 Jbeta primers. Data came from immunoSEQ multiplex PCR; TCRdb stores just in-frame clones and leaves some out. This table holds 150,000 to 200,000 clones, roughly 71% found once. Germline V CDR1 and CDR2: MNHEY, SVGAGI. This CDR3 has 15 residues. J gave up 3 bases and V 1 base, and 4 bases lay outside the gene matches. This sample was included in a study of cytomegalovirus exposure and HLA in healthy donors. Study details: There were nearly 120 million unique TCR beta sequences, drawn from about 179 million T cells, in an earlier analysis.

Notes on the study in general: In an earlier analysis, in approximately 630 donors, most V segments appeared productive either ~87% or ~30% of the time.

The V gene is TRBV6-5, the J gene TRBJ1-1; 8 positions match TRBD1. The sequencing input was PBMCs. The sequence was obtained from a male donor in good health and CMV-seropositive. Written as DNA, the CDR3 is TGTGCCAGCAGTTACTTTGGGACAGGTTACACTGAAGCTTTCTTT. Its translation is CASSYFGTGYTEAFF.